The T cell receptor (beta chain) under discussion was sequenced for a study of blood T cell repertoires in COVID-19. Profiled with immunoSEQ multiplex PCR; TCRdb holds only in-frame clones, not every one. The sample yields 50,000 to 85,000 clones, around 82% seen once. The CDR3 covers 13 residues. The V gene lost 3 bases and the J gene lost 1 base, with 6 bases spanning the gap. The germline gives CDR1 MNHEY, CDR2 SVGEGT. The chain couples TRBV6-2 or TRBV6-3 to TRBJ1-1; D not certain. Source material: peripheral blood. This TCR was recovered from a man in his fifties or sixties with acute or convalescent COVID-19. Written as DNA, the CDR3 is TGTGCCAGCAGTTATAACAAGAACACTGAAGCTTTCTTT. Amino acid sequence: CASSYNKNTEAFF.